Presented here are 29 T cell receptor beta chains from one specimen sequenced in a study of neurological immune-mediated disorders (dated by TCRdb to the late 2010s). The sample's time point label, decoded: technical triplicate 3. Libraries were built with 5' RACE. The sequencing machine was an Illumina HiSeq 2500. The public sequencing data were trimmed at Q25 with fastp and processed into clonotypes with MiXCR by TCRdb, which kept only in-frame beta chains. Rows with one shared CDR3 protein collapse into an entry with the most common genes and DNA. The table for this sample lists nearly 30,000 distinct CDR3 sequences; about a sixth of them were counted only once. The ten largest account for around 5.2% of the sample. The sequenced sample was CD4+ T cells from blood. The receptors originated from a female donor with HTLV-1-associated myelopathy (HAM/TSP).

In its sample, this clonotype was seen many times. The chain uses TRBV5-4 and TRBJ2-3, with 7 bases lining up with TRBD2. This CDR3 has 16 amino acids. The V gene's germline CDR1 is SGHNT and CDR2 YYREEE (reference sequence). V lost 3 bases to trimming and J lost 0 bases; unmatched junction nucleotides: 7. CDR3 region: CASSSPSGTSTDTQYF. CDR3 DNA: TGTGCCAGCAGCTCGCCTAGCGGTACTAGCACAGATACGCAGTATTTT.

This clonotype was seen ten or more times. The V gene is TRBV20-1, the J gene TRBJ2-1; D is possibly TRBD2 (5 bases). V was clipped by 5 bases and J by 4 bases, with 15 bases between them. This CDR3 contains 14 residues. Germline CDR1 and CDR2: DFQATT and SNEGSKA (reference sequence). Here the CDR3 reads CSASSPGVYNEQFF. CDR3 coding DNA: TGCAGTGCTTCCTCACCCGGGGTATACAATGAGCAGTTCTTC.

This clonotype is medium-sized in the sample. The chain has TRBV10-2 and TRBJ2-5; D is unresolved. This CDR3 has 11 residues. Germline V gives CDR1 WSHSY, CDR2 SAAADI. V dropped 0 bases and J dropped 5 bases, with 1 base sitting between them. The CDR3 loop is CASSESETQYF. The CDR3 DNA reads TGCGCCAGCAGTGAGTCGGAGACCCAGTACTTC.

This clonotype was seen repeatedly, ten times or more. The gene calls are TRBV7-6 and TRBJ2-3; no clear D gene. Trimming pared 4 bases from V and 0 bases from J, leaving 11 bases between. The V gene's germline CDR1 is SGHVS and CDR2 FNYEAQ. The CDR3 totals 15 residues. The CDR3 reads CASSSNGLSTDTQYF. The DNA for the CDR3 is TGTGCCAGCAGCTCGAACGGGCTAAGCACAGATACGCAGTATTTT.

This clonotype occurred many times. The chain is built from TRBV14 and TRBJ2-1; D ambiguous. The CDR3 has 14 amino acids. CDR1 is SGHDN, CDR2 FVKESK, per germline. Trimming removed 3 bases at V and 5 bases at J, with 11 bases between. As DNA, the CDR3 is TGTGCCAGCAGCCATTGGGCAGACGACAATGAGCAGTTCTTC. Translated: CASSHWADDNEQFF.

This clonotype was counted ten times or more. The rearrangement links TRBV18 to TRBJ2-5; 8 bases agree with TRBD2. Trimming cost V 5 bases and J 5 bases; bases outside gene matches: 7. CDR1 KGHSH and CDR2 LQKENI come from the germline V gene. CDR3 length equals 14 residues. The CDR3 spells CASSKSGSAETQYF. The CDR3 DNA reads as TGTGCCAGCTCAAAAAGCGGGAGTGCTGAGACCCAGTACTTC.

This clonotype was seen repeatedly, ten times or more. This rearrangement joins TRBV20-1 to TRBJ2-1, with 7 bases matching TRBD2. V lost 3 bases and J lost 7; bases outside the gene matches: 9. The CDR3 totals 14 residues. The germline CDR1 and CDR2 sequences are DFQATT and SNEGSKA (reference sequence). For the CDR3, the DNA is TGCAGTGCTAGGTGGGCGGGAGTAGGAAATGAGCAGTTCTTC. This codes for CSARWAGVGNEQFF.

This clonotype was seen many times. The genes are TRBV5-1 and TRBJ2-7, with TRBD1 as a possible D gene (5 bases). Germline lookup yields CDR1 SGHRS and CDR2 YFSETQ. The CDR3 contains 14 residues. The V end was cut by 2 bases, the J end by 0 bases, with 9 bases between. CDR3 sequence (DNA): TGCGCCAGCAGCTTTAGGGGTAGCTCCTACGAGCAGTACTTC. Its translation: CASSFRGSSYEQYF.

This clonotype was found many times. V and J are TRBV6-5 and TRBJ1-6; TRBD1 is a possible D gene (6 bases). This CDR3 is 16 amino acids long. The V gene lost 4 bases and the J gene lost 9 bases, with 19 bases spanning the gap. Germline V gene sequence: CDR1 MNHEY, CDR2 SVGAGI. CDR3 coding DNA: TGTGCCAGCAGTTTAAAGGGACACCCGTCGCGTTCACCCCTCCACTTT. Encoded protein: CASSLKGHPSRSPLHF.

This clonotype occurred many times. The chain combines TRBV7-2 with TRBJ1-6; 9 nucleotides agree with TRBD1. Trimming at V came to 6 bases and at J to 11 bases, leaving 8 bases not matched to a gene. The CDR3 consists of 14 residues. Germline CDR1 and CDR2: SGHTA and FQGNSA. The CDR3 bases are TGTGCCAGCAGTTACCGGGACAGGGTTACACCCCTCCACTTT. Amino acid sequence: CASSYRDRVTPLHF.

This clonotype was seen many times. V usage is TRBV20-1 and J usage is TRBJ2-5; D is possibly TRBD2 (6 bases). The CDR3 sequence is 16 residues long. Per the germline V gene, CDR1 is DFQATT and CDR2 is SNEGSKA (reference sequence). Trimming pared 5 bases from V and 1 base from J, leaving 20 bases between. CDR3 protein: CSAPVGTSITQETQYF. In DNA form, the CDR3 reads TGCAGTGCTCCGGTGGGAACTAGCATCACCCAAGAGACCCAGTACTTC.

This clonotype was observed at least ten times. The chain carries TRBV5-1 and TRBJ2-7; TRBD1 might be the D (6 bases). V lost 4 bases, J lost 1 base, and 12 bases lay in between. The germline V gene encodes CDR1 SGHRS and CDR2 YFSETQ. The CDR3 contains 14 residues. The CDR3 spells CASSRGTLSYEQYF. For the CDR3, the DNA is TGCGCCAGCAGCAGAGGGACATTATCCTACGAGCAGTACTTC.

This clonotype occurred many times. The chain has TRBV6-6 and TRBJ1-1, with TRBD1 matching over 7 bases. Germline values: CDR1 MNHNY, CDR2 SVGAGI (reference sequence). V dropped 5 bases and J dropped 1; count of bases not matched to a gene: 1. This CDR3 has 13 amino acids. The CDR3 loop is CASSTGENTEAFF. The CDR3 bases are TGTGCCAGCAGTACAGGGGAGAACACTGAAGCTTTCTTT.

In its sample, this clonotype was seen many times. The chain links TRBV20-1 to TRBJ1-5; a possible D gene is TRBD1 (5 bases). Trimming removed 0 bases at V and 1 base at J, with 10 bases between. This CDR3 is built from 15 residues. The germline CDR1 and CDR2 sequences are DFQATT and SNEGSKA (reference sequence). The CDR3: CSARDRRASNQPQHF. Here the CDR3 DNA reads TGCAGTGCTAGAGATCGCAGGGCCAGCAATCAGCCCCAGCATTTT.

CDR3: CASSPRDFYSYEQYF. CDR3 DNA sequence: TGCGCCAGCAGCCCGCGGGACTTCTACTCCTACGAGCAGTACTTC. The rearrangement links TRBV4-1 to TRBJ2-7, with a tentative D call TRBD2 (6 bases). With 4 bases removed from V and 0 bases from J, the gap between germline ends came to 13 bases. This CDR3 has 15 residues. Germline loops: CDR1 MGHRA, CDR2 YSYEKL.

By share of the sample, this clonotype is medium-sized. The chain carries TRBV7-2 and TRBJ2-3; tentative D call: TRBD1 (5 bases). The CDR3 contains 16 residues. From germline, CDR1 is SGHTA and CDR2 FQGNSA. The V end was cut by 5 bases, the J end by 3 bases, with 18 bases between. CDR3 in amino acids: CASSPRSGAGTDTQYF. As DNA, the CDR3 is TGTGCCAGCAGCCCCCGCTCTGGGGCAGGGACAGATACGCAGTATTTT.

There are many counts of this clonotype. This chain links TRBV20-1 with TRBJ2-6; D could derive from TRBD1 or TRBD2 (5 bases each). Germline-derived CDR1 and CDR2 are DFQATT and SNEGSKA (reference sequence). Trimming stripped 6 bases from V and 0 bases from J, with 9 bases between. This CDR3 is built from 14 residues. CDR3 bases: TGCAGTGCGGGACCTAGCTCTGGGGCCAACGTCCTGACTTTC. It codes for CSAGPSSGANVLTF.

This clonotype was detected many times. This chain joins TRBV18 and TRBJ2-5, with TRBD1 as a possible D gene (6 bases). Germline V gene lookup returns CDR1 KGHSH and CDR2 LQKENI. This CDR3 has 15 residues. The germline V and J ends were trimmed by 5 bases and 6 bases, with 19 bases remaining between them. For the CDR3, the DNA is TGTGCCAGCTCATCTAGTAACAGGGAAAAACAGACCCAGTACTTC. Its protein is CASSSSNREKQTQYF. Filled out from reference TRBV18 and TRBJ2-5, the complete variable domain reads NAGVMQNPRHLVRRRGQEARLRCSPMKGHSHVYWYRQLPEEGLKFMVYLQKENIIDESGMPKERFSAEFPKEGPSILRIQQVVRGDSAAYFCASSSSNREKQTQYFGPGTRLLVL.

In its sample, this clonotype was seen many times. The rearrangement joins TRBV5-1 to TRBJ2-5; maybe TRBD1 (5 bases). The CDR3 length is 13 residues. The germline CDR1 and CDR2 sequences are SGHRS and YFSETQ. Trimming left V 4 bases short and J 5 bases short, with 12 bases between. Here the CDR3 DNA reads TGCGCCAGCAGCCAACAGGTTGGGGAGACCCAGTACTTC. It specifies CASSQQVGETQYF.

This clonotype has a count of ten or more. J is TRBJ1-1 and V is TRBV5-1; D is perhaps TRBD1 (6 bases). The CDR3 runs 16 residues. V was clipped by 2 bases and J by 0 bases, with 14 bases between them. Germline CDR1 and CDR2: SGHRS and YFSETQ. CDR3 region: CASSLVPGDMNTEAFF. DNA for the CDR3: TGCGCCAGCAGCTTAGTACCAGGGGACATGAACACTGAAGCTTTCTTT.

This clonotype was recorded at least ten times. This chain joins TRBV11-2 and TRBJ1-2; unclear D gene. Germline V gene lookup returns CDR1 SGHAT and CDR2 FQNNGV. The CDR3 length is 14 residues. Trimming took 5 bases from V and 7 from J, leaving 17 bases between them. In DNA form, the CDR3 reads TGTGCCAGCAGCCCTCTTTGGCAGACCGGTGGCTACACCTTC. The encoded protein is CASSPLWQTGGYTF.

This clonotype was counted at least ten times. This chain links TRBV11-2 with TRBJ2-2; D may correspond to TRBD1 or TRBD2 (5 bases each). Trimming removed 5 bases at V and 7 bases at J, with 17 bases between. The germline CDR1 and CDR2 sequences are SGHAT and FQNNGV. There are 15 residues in the CDR3. The DNA of the CDR3 is TGTGCCAGCAGCAACATAGCAGGGACCAACGGGGAGCTGTTTTTT. Translated: CASSNIAGTNGELFF.

This clonotype was recorded at least ten times. The CDR3 DNA reads as TGCAGTGCTAGGGACAGGAACTACGAGCAGTACTTC. It codes for CSARDRNYEQYF. V is TRBV20-1 and J is TRBJ2-7; 7 nucleotides align to TRBD1. Germline loops: CDR1 DFQATT, CDR2 SNEGSKA (reference sequence). The CDR3 has 12 residues. V was clipped by 3 bases and J by 3 bases; unmatched bases: 2.

This clonotype has at least ten counts. The genes are TRBV25-1 and TRBJ2-2; D may match TRBD1 or TRBD2 (6 bases each). The germline V and J ends were trimmed by 6 bases and 6 bases, with 8 bases remaining between them. Germline CDR1 is MGHDK and CDR2 is SYGVNS. There are 12 residues in the CDR3. This CDR3 reads CASREGAGELFF. In DNA form, the CDR3 reads TGTGCCAGCAGGGAGGGGGCCGGGGAGCTGTTTTTT.

This clonotype occurred a few times. The chain couples TRBV7-2 to TRBJ2-1; either TRBD1 or TRBD2 may fit D (5 bases each). The length of the CDR3 is 15 residues. Trimming stripped 2 bases from V and 7 bases from J, with 15 bases between. The germline gives CDR1 SGHTA, CDR2 FQGNSA. In DNA, the CDR3 is TGTGCCAGCAGCTTAACCGTGGCAGGGACGAATGAGCAGTTCTTC. This codes for CASSLTVAGTNEQFF.

This clonotype was observed many times. The chain couples TRBV5-1 to TRBJ1-1; unclear D gene. CDR3 length: 15 amino acids. Germline CDR1 SGHRS, CDR2 YFSETQ. V was cut by 4 bases and J by 0 bases, with 13 bases left in between. The CDR3 sequence: CASSQKGSMNTEAFF. In DNA form, the CDR3 reads TGCGCCAGCAGCCAAAAGGGATCAATGAACACTGAAGCTTTCTTT.

This clonotype was picked up many times. The chain combines TRBV2 with TRBJ2-5; D is ambiguous. From germline, CDR1 is SNHLY and CDR2 FYNNEI. V lost 6 bases and J lost 1, with 3 bases in between. The CDR3 consists of 11 residues. For the CDR3, the DNA is TGTGCCAGCAGACTCCAAGAGACCCAGTACTTC. Translating it yields CASRLQETQYF.

The genes are TRBV28 and TRBJ1-2; D unclear. Trimming left V 5 bases short and J 5 bases short, with 6 bases between. The CDR3 runs 11 residues. Germline assignment: CDR1 MDHEN and CDR2 SYDVKM. For the CDR3, the DNA is TGTGCCAGCAGTAGAGATTATGGCTACACCTTC. It yields the protein CASSRDYGYTF.

This clonotype occurred once. The V gene is TRBV10-3, the J gene TRBJ1-5, with 9 nucleotides matching TRBD1. CDR1 is ENHRY and CDR2 is SYGVKD in the germline V gene. The CDR3 sequence is 13 residues long. Trimming cost V 10 bases and J 4 bases; bases outside gene matches: 5. This CDR3 is CATRTGVNQPQHF. Written as DNA, the CDR3 is TGTGCCACCCGGACAGGGGTAAATCAGCCCCAGCATTTT.